This T cell receptor beta chain was sequenced in a study of identical twins. This clonotype was seen many times. TCRdb re-derived calls from the 5' RACE reads in MiXCR, one entry per CDR3 protein. The sample consists of hundreds of thousands of distinct CDR3 sequences, 8.5% to 9.5% of them appearing once. The same data also went into a second study, on yellow fever vaccine responses in identical twins.

Sequencing input: PBMCs. The sequence was collected from a woman younger than 35 in good health.

The CDR3 sequence is CASSQDRGGTAETQYF. In nucleotides, the CDR3 is TGCGCCAGCAGCCAAGATCGGGGAGGGACGGCAGAGACCCAGTACTTC. The chain carries TRBV4-3 and TRBJ2-5; 7 nucleotides match TRBD2. V was clipped by 0 bases and J by 4 bases; unmatched bases: 8. The CDR3 length is 16 residues. Germline values: CDR1 LGHNA, CDR2 YSLEER.